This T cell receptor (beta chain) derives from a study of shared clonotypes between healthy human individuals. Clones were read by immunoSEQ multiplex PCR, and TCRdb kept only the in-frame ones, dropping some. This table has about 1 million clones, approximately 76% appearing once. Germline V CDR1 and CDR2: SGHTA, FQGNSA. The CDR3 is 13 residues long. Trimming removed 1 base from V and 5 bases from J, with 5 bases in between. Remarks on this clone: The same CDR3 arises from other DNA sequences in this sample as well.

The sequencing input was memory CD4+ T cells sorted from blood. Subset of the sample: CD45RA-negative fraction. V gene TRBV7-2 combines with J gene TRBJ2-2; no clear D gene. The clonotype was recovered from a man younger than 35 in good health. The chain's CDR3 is CASSLDGTGELFF. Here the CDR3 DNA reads TGTGCCAGCAGCTTAGACGGAACCGGGGAGCTGTTTTTT. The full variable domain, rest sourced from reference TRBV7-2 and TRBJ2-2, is GAGVSQSPSNKVTEKGKDVELRCDPISGHTALYWYRQSLGQGLEFLIYFQGNSAPDKSGLPSDRFSAERTGGSVSTLTIQRTQQEDSAVYLCASSLDGTGELFFGEGSRLTVL.